The 22 T cell receptor beta chains below were found in one sample sequenced in a study of blood T cell repertoires in COVID-19. Repertoires were generated with immunoSEQ multiplex PCR, while TCRdb's copy carries only in-frame clones and drops some. The top ten hold around 6.7% of the sample, which has 150,000 to 200,000 clones, over 70% seen once. Sequencing was done on a sample of peripheral blood. The receptors originated from a woman between 40 and 50 years old with COVID-19, enrolled during active disease.

This chain connects TRBV9 to TRBJ1-1, with D possibly TRBD1 on 5 matching bases. Germline loops: CDR1 SGDLS, CDR2 YYNGEE. The CDR3 has 13 residues. V was shortened by 5 bases and J by 1 base, with 9 bases between the two germline ends. Written as DNA, the CDR3 is TGTGCCAGCAGGACAGTTCAGAACACTGAAGCTTTCTTT. It yields the protein CASRTVQNTEAFF.

The V gene is TRBV7-9, the J gene TRBJ2-2, with D perhaps matching TRBD2 (7 bases). CDR1 and CDR2 from the germline V gene are SEHNR and FQNEAQ (reference sequence). With 3 bases removed from V and 7 bases from J, the gap between germline ends came to 15 bases. The CDR3 is 15 amino acids. CDR3 nucleotide sequence: TGTGCCAGCAGCTTTCGAGGGGGGGCCATCGGGGAGCTGTTTTTT. This encodes CASSFRGGAIGELFF.

V gene TRBV19 combines with J gene TRBJ1-5; D possibly corresponds to TRBD1 (5 bases). Germline V gene sequence: CDR1 LNHDA, CDR2 SQIVND (reference sequence). V lost 7 bases and J 11 bases, leaving 15 bases between the germline ends. This CDR3 is built from 12 residues. The CDR3: CASKRDSRSQHF. The DNA of the CDR3 is TGTGCCAGTAAACGGGACTCCCGGTCCCAGCATTTT.

The chain joins TRBV2 to TRBJ1-2; 12 bases agree with TRBD1. CDR3 size: 16 residues. With 0 bases clipped from V and 4 bases from J, the junction kept 3 bases outside the gene matches. Looked up from germline, CDR1 is SNHLY and CDR2 is FYNNEI. The CDR3 reads CASSEAGTGGGYGYTF. Written as DNA, the CDR3 is TGTGCCAGCAGTGAAGCTGGGACAGGGGGCGGCTATGGCTACACCTTC.

The CDR3 sequence is CASNLGPIYTF. The CDR3 DNA sequence: TGTGCCAGTAACCTGGGGCCGATATACACCTTC. The chain uses TRBV19 and TRBJ1-2, with a tentative D call TRBD1 (5 bases). Germline lookup yields CDR1 LNHDA and CDR2 SQIVND (reference sequence). The CDR3 consists of 11 residues. Trimming cost V 7 bases and J 11 bases, with 14 bases left between them.

The chain carries TRBV9 and TRBJ1-1, with D perhaps matching TRBD1 (5 bases). Per the germline V gene, CDR1 is SGDLS and CDR2 is YYNGEE. V lost 4 bases and J lost 2, with 12 bases in between. The CDR3 contains 14 residues. Written as DNA, the CDR3 is TGTGCCAGCAGCTTCCGACAGAGAAACACTGAAGCTTTCTTT. Residues: CASSFRQRNTEAFF.

The chain joins TRBV5-1 to TRBJ1-4; tentative D call: TRBD1 (6 bases). Germline V gene data show CDR1 as SGHRS and CDR2 as YFSETQ. The CDR3 contains 18 residues. V was cut by 0 bases and J by 5 bases, with 20 bases left in between. The CDR3 region is CASSLAFGLERGNEKLFF. The CDR3 coding sequence is TGCGCCAGCAGCTTGGCCTTCGGCCTTGAGAGGGGGAATGAAAAACTGTTTTTT. The variable domain in full, completed from reference TRBV5-1 and TRBJ1-4, reads KAGVTQTPRYLIKTRGQQVTLSCSPISGHRSVSWYQQTPGQGLQFLFEYFSETQRNKGNFPGRFSGRQFSNSRSEMNVSTLELGDSALYLCASSLAFGLERGNEKLFFGSGTQLSVL.

This clone was found a few times. The V call is TRBV14, the J call TRBJ2-1; 8 positions match TRBD2. The V and J ends lost 8 bases and 10 bases, in that order; junction bases with no gene match: 19. The CDR3 has 16 amino acids. CDR1 is SGHDN, CDR2 FVKESK, per germline. CDR3 DNA: TGTGCCAGCGGAATCCGGGGTAGCGGGGCTACCCACGAGCAGTTCTTC. It is translated as CASGIRGSGATHEQFF.

The chain joins TRBV2 to TRBJ2-5; D is perhaps TRBD1 (5 bases). The CDR3 sequence is 17 residues long. The germline V gene has CDR1 SNHLY and CDR2 FYNNEI. V lost 4 bases and J 3 bases, leaving 21 bases between the germline ends. CDR3 in DNA: TGTGCCAGCAGTGGGGGCAGTACCCGGCCCGATGAAGAGACCCAGTACTTC. The encoded protein is CASSGGSTRPDEETQYF.

The rearrangement joins TRBV4-2 to TRBJ2-1, with D perhaps TRBD2 (6 bases). Looked up from germline, CDR1 is LGHNA and CDR2 is YNFKEQ. This CDR3 has 15 residues. The germline V and J ends were trimmed by 7 bases and 0 bases, with 13 bases remaining between them. The CDR3 sequence: CASKVRESSYNEQFF. Written as DNA, the CDR3 is TGTGCCAGCAAGGTTCGGGAGAGCTCCTACAATGAGCAGTTCTTC.

This sequence joins TRBV5-1 and TRBJ2-7, with D possibly being TRBD2 (6 bases). V lost 0 bases and J lost 0, with 19 bases in between. The CDR3 consists of 18 residues. CDR1 SGHRS and CDR2 YFSETQ come from the germline V gene. The CDR3 spells CASSLDLINRESSYEQYF. CDR3 DNA: TGCGCCAGCAGCTTGGACTTAATTAATCGGGAGTCCTCCTACGAGCAGTACTTC.

The chain has TRBV7-9 and TRBJ2-5; D gene unclear. The germline V gene has CDR1 SEHNR and CDR2 FQNEAQ (reference sequence). Trimming removed 4 bases from V and 6 bases from J, with 9 bases in between. The CDR3 is made up of 12 amino acids. As DNA, the CDR3 is TGTGCCAGCAGCTCGACTTGGCAGACCCAGTACTTC. This translates into CASSSTWQTQYF.

This chain connects TRBV6-4 to TRBJ2-1, with 7 bases that match TRBD2. V shed 4 bases and J 0 bases; nucleotides not matched to a gene: 6. CDR1 MRHNA and CDR2 SNTAGT come from the germline V gene. This CDR3 contains 16 residues. CDR3 loop: CASSASAGSSYNEQFF. In nucleotides, the CDR3 is TGTGCCAGCAGTGCCTCAGCGGGGAGCTCCTACAATGAGCAGTTCTTC.

J is TRBJ2-2 and V is TRBV29-1; 9 bases map to TRBD1. Germline V lookup: CDR1 SQVTM, CDR2 ANQGSEA. The CDR3 loop spans 12 amino acids. V was pared by 7 bases and J by 6 bases, with 3 bases of the junction left unmatched. The CDR3 DNA is TGCAGCGCACGACAGGGGGCCGGGGAGCTGTTTTTT. It encodes CSARQGAGELFF.

The chain has TRBV7-9 and TRBJ2-7, with D unclear. The CDR3 is 12 residues long. The ends were cut back, 3 bases at V and 3 bases at J, with 6 bases in the middle. The germline gives CDR1 SEHNR, CDR2 FQNEAQ (reference sequence). CDR3 nucleotides: TGTGCCAGCAGCTTTTTTTACTACGAGCAGTACTTC. It specifies CASSFFYYEQYF.

J is TRBJ1-1 and V is TRBV4-2; D unresolved. The V gene's germline CDR1 is LGHNA and CDR2 YNFKEQ. CDR3 length: 12 residues. The ends were cut back, 4 bases at V and 4 bases at J, with 7 bases in the middle. DNA of the CDR3: TGTGCCAGCAGCCCGGGTGGCACTGAAGCTTTCTTT. This encodes CASSPGGTEAFF.

The J gene is TRBJ1-2, the V gene TRBV24-1, with D possibly being TRBD1 (5 bases). Germline V lookup: CDR1 KGHDR, CDR2 SFDVKD. CDR3 length: 14 residues. V was pared by 4 bases and J by 2 bases, with 10 bases between. As DNA, the CDR3 is TGTGCCACCAGTGACTCCGACAGAAACTATGGCTACACCTTC. Translated: CATSDSDRNYGYTF.

The rearrangement links TRBV5-5 to TRBJ2-7, with D tentatively TRBD1 (5 bases). The CDR3 runs 14 residues. The ends were cut back, 2 bases at V and 6 bases at J, with 15 bases in the middle. CDR1 is SGHKS, CDR2 YYEKEE, per germline (reference sequence). For the CDR3, the DNA is TGTGCCAGCAGCTTTTGGCTCGACAGCCTCGAGCAGTACTTC. This gives the protein CASSFWLDSLEQYF.

The chain employs TRBV5-1 and TRBJ1-3; D is unclear. The CDR3 runs 13 residues. Germline V gene data show CDR1 as SGHRS and CDR2 as YFSETQ. Between the trimmed V and J ends, which lost 4 bases and 0 bases, there was a span of 5 bases. The CDR3 region has the DNA TGCGCCAGCAGCCGCAGCTCTGGAAACACCATATATTTT. This encodes CASSRSSGNTIYF.

The chain recombines TRBV2 with TRBJ2-2; weak D call: TRBD1 (5 bases). The CDR3 is 15 residues long. V was cut by 1 base and J by 3 bases, with 9 bases left in between. Germline CDR1 and CDR2: SNHLY and FYNNEI. CDR3 residues: CASSEGGVYTGELFF. In DNA, the CDR3 is TGTGCCAGCAGTGAAGGGGGCGTTTACACCGGGGAGCTGTTTTTT.

The V call is TRBV5-1, the J call TRBJ2-1, with TRBD2 identical over 10 bases. This CDR3 has 16 residues. The germline V gene encodes CDR1 SGHRS and CDR2 YFSETQ. J gave up 2 bases and V 4 bases, and 6 bases lay outside the gene matches. CDR3 sequence (DNA): TGCGCCAGCAGCCCCAGGACTAGCGGAGCCTACAATGAGCAGTTCTTC. Residues: CASSPRTSGAYNEQFF.

Here the CDR3 reads CASRRTSGSYNEQFF. DNA of the CDR3: TGTGCCAGCAGGCGGACTAGCGGGTCCTACAATGAGCAGTTCTTC. The rearrangement links TRBV7-9 to TRBJ2-1, with TRBD2 identical over 11 bases. This CDR3 spans 15 amino acids. Germline trimming cut 6 bases from V and 1 base from J; bases unmatched to any gene: 2. The V gene's germline CDR1 is SEHNR and CDR2 FQNEAQ (reference sequence).